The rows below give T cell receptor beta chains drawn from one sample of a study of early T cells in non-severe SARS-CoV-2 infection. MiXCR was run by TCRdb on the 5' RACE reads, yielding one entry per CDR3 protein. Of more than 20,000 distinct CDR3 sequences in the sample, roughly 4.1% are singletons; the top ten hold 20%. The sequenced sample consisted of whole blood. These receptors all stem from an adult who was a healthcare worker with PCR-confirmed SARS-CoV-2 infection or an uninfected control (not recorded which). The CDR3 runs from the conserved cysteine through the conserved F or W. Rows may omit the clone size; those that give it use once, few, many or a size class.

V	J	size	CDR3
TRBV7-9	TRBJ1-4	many	CASSLAPNEKLFF
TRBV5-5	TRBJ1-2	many	CASSVDRPYGYTF
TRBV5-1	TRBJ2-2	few	CASSLDRGPTGELFF
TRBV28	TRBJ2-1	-	CASSLYGTGLNEQFF
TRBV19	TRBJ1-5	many	CASSRWDRVDQPQHF
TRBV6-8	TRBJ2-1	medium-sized	CASSYSSHSYNEQFF
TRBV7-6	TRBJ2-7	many	CASSLTGVYEQYF
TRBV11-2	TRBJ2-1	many	CASSLARKYEQFF
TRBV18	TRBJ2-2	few	CASSLRGRMTNTGELFF
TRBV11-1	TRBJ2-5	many	CASSPGQGQETQYF
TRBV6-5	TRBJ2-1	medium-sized	CASSYARLAGGRDEQFF
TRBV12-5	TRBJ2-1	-	CASGLGDRGAGDEQFF
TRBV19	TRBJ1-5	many	CASSIGGATSNQPQHF
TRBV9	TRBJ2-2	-	CASSRTGLTGELFF
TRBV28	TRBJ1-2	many	CASSTGEYGYTF
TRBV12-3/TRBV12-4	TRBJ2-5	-	CASRTGTGTQYF
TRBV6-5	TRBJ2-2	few	CASSYSSSGVANTGELFF
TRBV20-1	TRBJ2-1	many	CSAPPTRSYNEQFF
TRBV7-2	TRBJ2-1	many	CASSSVGAGYNEQFF
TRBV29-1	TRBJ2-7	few	CSVQSSYEQYF
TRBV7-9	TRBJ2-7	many	CASSPPGGGLGEQYF
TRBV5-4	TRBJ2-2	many	CASSFQGTGELFF
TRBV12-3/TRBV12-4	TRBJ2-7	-	CASASGSGRAQYF
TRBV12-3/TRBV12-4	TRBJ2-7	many	CASKSQGMGYEQYF
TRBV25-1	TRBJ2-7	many	CASIRTGEYEQYF
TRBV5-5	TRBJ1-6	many	CASSLEGQNSPLHF
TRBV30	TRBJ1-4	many	CAWSVPKNEKLFF
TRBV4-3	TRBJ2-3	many	CASSQTGASRDTQYF
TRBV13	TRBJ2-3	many	CASSPFPPPTTSGRVYTQYF